This TCR beta chain was observed in a study of CD8+ T cells in alopecia areata. Study details: Patients received oral tofacitinib, 5 to 10 mg twice daily, for moderate-to-severe alopecia areata.

Overall study results and limits: Lesional tissue from the scalp (especially in alopecia totalis/universalis) showed higher clonality than normal scalp.

J was trimmed by 1 base and V by 5 bases; bases with no gene match: 8. The CDR3 extends over 15 amino acids. The germline V gene has CDR1 SQVTM and CDR2 ANQGSEA. cDNA prepared by RNA extraction and subsequent reverse transcription served as the template for sequencing. Profiling relied on immunoSEQ multiplex PCR, and the TCRdb table lists in-frame clones only, not all of them. Of around 120,000 clones listed, 58% were seen once; the top ten hold 25% to 35%. Worth noting for this clone: Its antigen remains unknown.

Treatment given: oral pan-JAK inhibitor, 5-10 mg twice daily. Both peripheral blood and punch biopsies of lesional scalp skin were obtained from patients who had alopecia areata. Starting from PBMCs, sorting isolated CD4+ and CD8+ T cells. The input for sequencing was CD8+ T cells sorted from blood, taken at week 4, from a patient treated with tofacitinib. The TCR was taken from a human donor with alopecia areata. The chain links TRBV29-1 to TRBJ1-2; TRBD1 matches 9 bases. CDR3 bases: TGCAGCGTTTATTCCGGGACAGGGTTTAACTATGGCTACACCTTC. This sequence encodes CSVYSGTGFNYGYTF.